This T cell receptor beta chain was recovered during a study of blood T cell repertoires in COVID-19. With 5 bases removed from V and 4 bases from J, the gap between germline ends came to 13 bases. The length of the CDR3 is 14 residues. Germline V gene sequence: CDR1 MDHEN, CDR2 SYDVKM. TCRdb keeps only in-frame clones here, not all; method: immunoSEQ multiplex PCR. The repertoire consists of under 200,000 clones, with over 75% occurring once and the leading ten covering around 0.53%. The clonotype was recovered from a man aged 45 to 65 with acute or convalescent COVID-19. The chain combines TRBV28 with TRBJ2-3, with no clear D. Sequenced: peripheral blood. The CDR3 region is CASSPHDLSDTQYF. CDR3 in DNA: TGTGCCAGCAGTCCCCATGACTTATCAGATACGCAGTATTTT.